This entry lists 25 T cell receptor beta chains sequenced from one sample in a study of shared clonotypes between healthy human individuals. Clones were read by immunoSEQ multiplex PCR, and TCRdb kept only the in-frame ones, dropping some. The data hold about 490,000 clones, with roughly 85% observed a single time. The specimen was PBMCs. These TCRs come from a woman aged 40 to 50 in good health. Some clones in this sample may be carry-over from other donors' samples.

The V call is TRBV7-3, the J call TRBJ2-3; D is ambiguous. Between the trimmed V and J ends, which lost 3 bases and 6 bases, there was a span of 10 bases. Germline CDR1 is SGHTA and CDR2 is FQGTGA. The CDR3 covers 13 residues. CDR3 protein: CASSLSGRDTQYF. DNA for the CDR3: TGTGCCAGCAGCTTGAGTGGTCGGGATACGCAGTATTTT. The entire variable domain, with the rest obtained from reference TRBV7-3 and TRBJ2-3, is as follows: GAGVSQTPSNKVTEKGKYVELRCDPISGHTALYWYRQSLGQGPEFLIYFQGTGAADDSGLPNDRFFAVRPEGSVSTLKIQRTERGDSAVYLCASSLSGRDTQYFGPGTRLTVL.

The DNA of the CDR3 is TGTGCCAGCAGCCTTAGCGGCAGCTCCTACAATGAGCAGTTCTTC. It encodes CASSLSGSSYNEQFF. J is TRBJ2-1 and V is TRBV7-2; the D gene is possibly TRBD2 (6 bases). Deletions cut 5 bases from V and 0 bases from J, with 11 bases between. Germline V gene sequence: CDR1 SGHTA, CDR2 FQGNSA. The CDR3 is made up of 15 amino acids.

The V gene is TRBV5-1, the J gene TRBJ2-7, with TRBD2 identical over 10 bases. The V segment lost 0 bases and the J segment 3 bases; nucleotides outside the gene matches: 6. This CDR3 region has 16 residues. Germline CDR1 reads SGHRS; CDR2 reads YFSETQ. The CDR3 bases are TGCGCCAGCAGCTTGGAGCCTAGCGGGAGTGTCTACGAGCAGTACTTC. Translation: CASSLEPSGSVYEQYF.

The chain recombines TRBV2 with TRBJ1-1, with TRBD1 as a possible D gene (6 bases). Germline loops: CDR1 SNHLY, CDR2 FYNNEI. V lost 7 bases to trimming and J lost 4 bases, with 16 bases between them. The CDR3 length is 14 residues. The CDR3 spells CASTILGTTTEAFF. CDR3 bases: TGTGCCAGCACCATTTTGGGGACAACCACTGAAGCTTTCTTT.

V is TRBV9 and J is TRBJ2-2, with 7 bases lining up with TRBD2. From germline, CDR1 is SGDLS and CDR2 YYNGEE. The CDR3 covers 16 residues. V was pared by 0 bases and J by 4 bases, with 6 bases of the junction left unmatched. The CDR3 region has the DNA TGTGCCAGCAGCGTAGGCGGGAGTCGTAGCACCGGGGAGCTGTTTTTT. It codes for CASSVGGSRSTGELFF.

The chain couples TRBV28 to TRBJ2-7, with TRBD2 matching 10 bases. V was clipped by 7 bases and J by 3 bases; unmatched bases: 9. Per the germline V gene, CDR1 is MDHEN and CDR2 is SYDVKM. The CDR3 contains 15 residues. This chain's CDR3 is CASNLSSGRIYEQYF. The CDR3 coding sequence is TGTGCCAGCAACCTATCTAGCGGGAGAATCTACGAGCAGTACTTC.

The chain has TRBV29-1 and TRBJ2-7; 11 bases are shared with TRBD2. The trim removed 7 bases at V and 2 bases at J, leaving 7 bases unmatched. The length of the CDR3 is 14 residues. The germline CDR1 and CDR2 sequences are SQVTM and ANQGSEA. The CDR3 coding sequence is TGCAGCGCCTCCGGGACTAGCGGCCCCTACGAGCAGTACTTC. This gives the protein CSASGTSGPYEQYF.

The gene calls are TRBV28 and TRBJ2-7; TRBD1 aligns across 7 bases. Germline V CDR1 and CDR2: MDHEN, SYDVKM. This CDR3 comprises 16 residues. V trimming: 2 bases; J trimming: 1 base; junction bases outside the gene matches: 8. CDR3 sequence reads: CASSLRTGADSYEQYF. In nucleotides, the CDR3 is TGTGCCAGCAGTTTAAGAACAGGGGCGGATTCCTACGAGCAGTACTTC.

This chain connects TRBV18 to TRBJ1-1, with D possibly matching TRBD1 (6 bases). Germline CDR1 KGHSH, CDR2 LQKENI. Between the trimmed V and J ends, which lost 6 bases and 1 base, there was a span of 12 bases. The CDR3 extends over 14 amino acids. The CDR3 region is CASSTDSENTEAFF. For the CDR3, the DNA is TGTGCCAGCTCGACGGACAGTGAGAACACTGAAGCTTTCTTT. Based on the CDR3 plus reference TRBV18 and TRBJ1-1, the full variable domain is NAGVMQNPRHLVRRRGQEARLRCSPMKGHSHVYWYRQLPEEGLKFMVYLQKENIIDESGMPKERFSAEFPKEGPSILRIQQVVRGDSAAYFCASSTDSENTEAFFGQGTRLTVV.

In its sample, this clone was seen a few times. The chain joins TRBV28 to TRBJ2-1; 8 bases are shared with TRBD2. CDR3 size: 15 residues. Unmatched junction bases numbered 12, after V lost 8 bases and J lost 6 bases. Germline V lookup: CDR1 MDHEN, CDR2 SYDVKM. CDR3 sequence reads: CASCGVAGFCNEQFF. The CDR3 nucleotides read TGTGCCAGCTGTGGTGTAGCGGGATTTTGCAATGAGCAGTTCTTC.

This rearrangement joins TRBV28 to TRBJ2-3; TRBD1 matches 11 bases. V shed 6 bases, J shed 4 bases, and the junction held 6 bases outside the gene matches. The CDR3 extends over 15 amino acids. Germline lookup yields CDR1 MDHEN and CDR2 SYDVKM. CDR3 amino acids: CASRRGQGVSDTQYF. The CDR3 coding sequence is TGTGCCAGCAGAAGGGGACAGGGGGTGTCAGATACGCAGTATTTT.

This clone was counted a few times. The J gene is TRBJ2-5, the V gene TRBV11-2; the D gene is possibly TRBD1 (6 bases). Trimming removed 0 bases from V and 0 bases from J, with 11 bases in between. CDR1 is SGHAT, CDR2 FQNNGV, per germline. The CDR3 runs to 16 residues. For the CDR3, the DNA is TGTGCCAGCAGCTTAGATGTATACAGGGACCAAGAGACCCAGTACTTC. Translated, it gives CASSLDVYRDQETQYF.

This clone was seen only a few times. The chain uses TRBV28 and TRBJ1-2; unclear D gene. Trimming left V 7 bases short and J 5 bases short, with 11 bases between. Germline loops: CDR1 MDHEN, CDR2 SYDVKM. This CDR3 spans 12 amino acids. CDR3 in amino acids: CASKGLVYGYTF. CDR3 coding DNA: TGTGCCAGCAAGGGCTTAGTGTATGGCTACACCTTC.

The chain is built from TRBV6-4 and TRBJ1-1, with D possibly being TRBD1 (6 bases). The CDR3 sequence is 15 residues long. Per germline, CDR1 MRHNA and CDR2 SNTAGT. V shed 3 bases and J shed 3 bases, with 14 bases lying between them. CDR3 coding DNA: TGTGCCAGCAGTGAAAGGGGGTCAAGGCACACTGAAGCTTTCTTT. Its translation is CASSERGSRHTEAFF.

The chain uses TRBV7-2 and TRBJ2-3; D is unresolved. This CDR3 comprises 13 residues. The germline V gene encodes CDR1 SGHTA and CDR2 FQGNSA. V lost 1 base, J lost 9 bases, and 11 bases lay in between. CDR3 in amino acids: CASSLGSQGTQYF. The CDR3 nucleotides are TGTGCCAGCAGCTTAGGGTCGCAAGGCACGCAGTATTTT.

This clone was observed a handful of times. The rearrangement uses TRBV6-1 and TRBJ1-5; a possible D gene is TRBD1 (5 bases). V dropped 6 bases and J dropped 7 bases, with 13 bases sitting between them. The germline CDR1 and CDR2 sequences are MNHNS and SASEGT. The CDR3 contains 13 residues. CDR3 residues: CASRGTEGQPQHF. CDR3 sequence (DNA): TGTGCCAGCAGGGGGACCGAGGGGCAGCCCCAGCATTTT.

The chain uses TRBV9 and TRBJ2-2; D is possibly TRBD1 (5 bases). CDR1 and CDR2 (germline): SGDLS, YYNGEE. V was shortened by 0 bases and J by 8 bases, with 20 bases between the two germline ends. The CDR3 totals 17 residues. DNA of the CDR3: TGTGCCAGCAGCGTAGGGTTAACAGGCGGAGCGTCTGGGGAGCTGTTTTTT. It translates to CASSVGLTGGASGELFF.

The chain carries TRBV29-1 and TRBJ2-7, with 9 bases that match TRBD1. The V segment lost 1 base and the J segment 3 bases; nucleotides outside the gene matches: 1. The CDR3 consists of 13 residues. CDR1 and CDR2 from the germline V gene are SQVTM and ANQGSEA. This CDR3 is CSVEGDRVYEQYF. The CDR3 DNA reads TGCAGCGTTGAAGGGGACAGGGTCTACGAGCAGTACTTC.

The chain employs TRBV15 and TRBJ2-7; unclear D gene. Germline V lookup: CDR1 LNHNV, CDR2 YYDKDF (reference sequence). V dropped 0 bases and J dropped 3 bases, with 12 bases sitting between them. The CDR3 sequence is 15 residues long. CDR3 DNA: TGTGCCACCAGCAGAGATTCGAACTTCTACTACGAGCAGTACTTC. Translating it yields CATSRDSNFYYEQYF.

The gene calls are TRBV2 and TRBJ2-7, with 7 bases that match TRBD1. The CDR3 extends over 13 amino acids. Germline V gene data show CDR1 as SNHLY and CDR2 as FYNNEI. Trimming took 4 bases from V and 2 from J; bases not matched to a gene: 2. The CDR3 loop is CASSGDSTYEQYF. The CDR3 DNA is TGTGCCAGCAGTGGGGACAGCACCTACGAGCAGTACTTC.

The J gene is TRBJ2-1, the V gene TRBV28, with TRBD2 identical over 12 bases. CDR1 is MDHEN, CDR2 SYDVKM, per germline. The length of the CDR3 is 17 residues. With V trimmed by 8 bases and J by 0 bases, 8 bases remained unmatched. This CDR3 is CASRGLAGRSSYNEQFF. The CDR3 bases are TGTGCCAGCCGGGGACTAGCGGGCCGGAGCTCCTACAATGAGCAGTTCTTC. Supplemented by reference TRBV28 and TRBJ2-1, the full variable domain reads DVKVTQSSRYLVKRTGEKVFLECVQDMDHENMFWYRQDPGLGLRLIYFSYDVKMKEKGDIPEGYSVSREKKERFSLILESASTNQTSMYLCASRGLAGRSSYNEQFFGPGTRLTVL.

The V gene is TRBV29-1, the J gene TRBJ2-1, with TRBD2 matching 7 bases. The CDR3 contains 16 residues. With 2 bases clipped from V and 0 bases from J, the junction kept 7 bases outside the gene matches. Germline V gene sequence: CDR1 SQVTM, CDR2 ANQGSEA. The CDR3 region has the DNA TGCAGCGTTGAATGGGGGGGAGGGAGCTCCTACAATGAGCAGTTCTTC. This codes for CSVEWGGGSSYNEQFF.

This clone was counted once. V is TRBV28 and J is TRBJ1-5; the D gene is possibly TRBD1 (5 bases). The CDR3 contains 13 residues. Per the germline V gene, CDR1 is MDHEN and CDR2 is SYDVKM. Trimming stripped 7 bases from V and 1 base from J, with 8 bases between. The CDR3 protein is CASKGSSNQPQHF. The CDR3 region has the DNA TGTGCCAGCAAGGGGTCGAGCAATCAGCCCCAGCATTTT.

The J gene is TRBJ1-5, the V gene TRBV27; D unclear. This CDR3 is 14 amino acids long. V lost 8 bases and J 0 bases, leaving 11 bases between the germline ends. The germline gives CDR1 MNHEY, CDR2 SMNVEV (reference sequence). In DNA form, the CDR3 reads TGTGCCAGCCGGTTCAGGTTTAGCAATCAGCCCCAGCATTTT. Translation gives CASRFRFSNQPQHF.

The chain links TRBV21-1 to TRBJ2-7; TRBD2, as called in the table, went unchecked against the DNA. TRBV21-1 is designated a pseudogene. This CDR3 spans 16 amino acids. CDR3 residues: CASSKRKRKPSYEQYF. The CDR3 nucleotides read TGTGCCAGCAGCAAACGGAAGCGGAAGCCCTCCTACGAGCAGTACTTC.